This T cell receptor (beta chain) was identified during a study of OX40 agonist ivuxolimab in advanced cancers. Overall study context: The dose-escalation group included hepatocellular carcinoma, melanoma, renal cell carcinoma and head and neck cancer.

A word on this clone: Antigen specificity is unknown.

Study-level points and caveats: More expanded clones were found, on average, in CD8+ than in CD4+ T cells. Blood T cells, both CD4+ and CD8+, expanded clonally by week 6 at 0.1 to 3.0 mg/kg.

The repertoire was sequenced with immunoSEQ multiplex PCR; TCRdb's copy has only in-frame clones and lacks some. This repertoire shows fewer than 80,000 clones, less than 85% found once; its top ten account for about 0.83%. The V gene's germline CDR1 is SGHRS and CDR2 YFSETQ. This CDR3 has 16 amino acids. Trimming removed 4 bases from V and 4 bases from J, with 20 bases in between. The source of this sequence is an adult with an advanced solid tumor such as melanoma, head and neck, liver or kidney cancer. V and J are TRBV5-1 and TRBJ1-1; D uncertain. The starting material was CD4+ or CD8+ T cells sorted from blood, obtained in a trial of the OX40 agonist ivuxolimab. CDR3 residues: CASSHRGEARGTEAFF. DNA of the CDR3: TGCGCCAGCAGCCACCGGGGAGAGGCGCGGGGCACTGAAGCTTTCTTT.